This is a list of T cell receptor beta chains from one sample in a study of shared clonotypes between healthy human individuals. Generated by immunoSEQ multiplex PCR, the TCRdb table keeps only in-frame clones and is missing some. This sample has roughly 2.5 million clones, with around 90% found just once. The sequenced material came from naive CD4+ T cells sorted from blood. The receptors derive from a man aged 18 to 30 in good health. The CDR3 runs from the conserved cysteine through the conserved F or W.

V	J	CDR3
TRBV5-4	TRBJ1-2	CASSLSHSRGYTF
TRBV6-1	TRBJ1-1	CASSPTVNTEAFF
TRBV19	TRBJ1-5	CASSIDSGISNQPQHF
TRBV27	TRBJ1-5	CASSPNYNSNQPQHF
TRBV27	TRBJ1-5	CASRAGTGGTASNQPQHF
TRBV7-9	TRBJ2-7	CASSYQRGDTYEQYF
TRBV7-2	TRBJ1-1	CASSLAALSEAFF
TRBV18	TRBJ2-3	CASPGTGGADTQYF
TRBV19	TRBJ1-4	CASSTERQGAGNEKLFF
TRBV12-2	TRBJ2-3	CAGRGAASTDTQYF
TRBV9	TRBJ2-5	CASSPRQGLQETQYF
TRBV10-2	TRBJ2-7	CASRETGVGIGQYF
TRBV2	TRBJ1-1	CASRRTGLNTEAFF
TRBV30	TRBJ1-5	CAFTPSSNQPQHF
TRBV30	TRBJ1-2	CAWYDRSYRNYGYTF
TRBV19	TRBJ2-2	CASSTSRNTGELFF
TRBV10-1	TRBJ2-5	CASSEGQGRTQYF
TRBV4-1	TRBJ1-6	CASSRSRADNSPLHF
TRBV7-8	TRBJ2-1	CASSIRAYPGSYNEQFF
TRBV30	TRBJ1-2	CAWTPDSAYYGYTF
TRBV6-6	TRBJ2-3	CASSYTRDTGRDTQYF
TRBV29-1	TRBJ2-7	CSVNIGQGNFYEQYF
TRBV29-1	TRBJ2-5	CSVGLAWETQYF
TRBV5-4	TRBJ1-1	CASSNRQNTEAFF
TRBV11-2	TRBJ2-4	CASSFGTAGKNIQYF
TRBV6-6	.	CASSYRTATHPYEQYF
TRBV5-1	TRBJ2-2	CASRSGREVGGELFF
TRBV18	TRBJ2-7	CASSPVPPGQGRSEQYF
TRBV5-1	TRBJ1-1	CASSHAKGTEAFF
TRBV7-9	TRBJ2-3	CASSMQGTDTQYF
TRBV6-6	TRBJ2-7	CASGPEGLATYEQYF
TRBV10-1	TRBJ1-1	CASSESKGAEGTEAFF
TRBV7-2	TRBJ1-4	CASSLQGTNEKLFF
TRBV11-3	TRBJ2-7	CASSFSGAEQYF
TRBV19	TRBJ1-1	CASSIYRGQKAFF
TRBV10-3	TRBJ2-3	CAIGMGLAADTQYF
TRBV9	TRBJ2-7	CASSVASGGTRHEQYF
TRBV10-3	TRBJ2-7	CAISARSYEQYF
TRBV6-8	TRBJ2-7	CASAKDSPYEQYF
TRBV27	TRBJ1-2	CASRTNHGGYTF
TRBV19	TRBJ2-5	CASRPSPRGETQYF
TRBV6-1	TRBJ2-7	CASTRDRVNEQYF
TRBV27	TRBJ2-7	CASSLRGQSYEQYF
TRBV15	TRBJ1-4	CATSVTALALNEKLFF
TRBV2	TRBJ1-2	CASSEARSGTLYGYTF
TRBV30	TRBJ1-1	CAWSVRQRTWNTEAFF
TRBV11-2	TRBJ1-1	CASSLDRPNGGNTEAFF
TRBV10-3	TRBJ1-5	CAIRGTPNQPQHF
TRBV10-1	TRBJ2-2	CASGGRRGELFF
TRBV19	TRBJ1-5	CASSIWQGVGGNQPQHF
TRBV30	TRBJ1-4	CAWSILGGWDEKLFF
TRBV27	TRBJ2-1	CASSPRDRGLFNNEQFF
TRBV29-1	TRBJ1-4	CSVETGAGGEKLFF
TRBV10-3	TRBJ2-3	CAITSSGLDTDTQYF
TRBV6-4	TRBJ2-5	CASSGRAGYEREKETQYF
TRBV6-5	TRBJ2-7	CASSPGTTYEQYF
TRBV10-3	TRBJ1-4	CAISEVDEKLFF
TRBV4-3	TRBJ2-1	CASSQDRSGYYNEQFF
TRBV7-8	TRBJ1-3	CASSLVVGTIYF
TRBV18	TRBJ2-3	CASSPPALAGGMNLYF